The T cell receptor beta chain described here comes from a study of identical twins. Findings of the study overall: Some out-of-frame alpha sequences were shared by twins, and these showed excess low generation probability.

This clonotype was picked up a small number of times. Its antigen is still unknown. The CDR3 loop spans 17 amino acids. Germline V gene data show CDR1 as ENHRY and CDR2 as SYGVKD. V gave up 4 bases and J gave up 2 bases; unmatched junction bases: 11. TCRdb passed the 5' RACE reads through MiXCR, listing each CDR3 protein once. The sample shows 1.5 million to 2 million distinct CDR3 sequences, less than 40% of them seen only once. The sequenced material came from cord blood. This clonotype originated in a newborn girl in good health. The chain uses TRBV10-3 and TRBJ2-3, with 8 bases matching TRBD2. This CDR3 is CAISAGREGLDTDTQYF. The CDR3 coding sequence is TGTGCCATCAGTGCAGGTCGGGAGGGCCTTGACACAGATACGCAGTATTTT.